Listed here is a single T cell receptor (beta chain). Its specificity is not known. This record belongs to a study of cytomegalovirus exposure and HLA in healthy donors. Findings of the study overall: Analyses of presence and absence presupposed an approximately uniform sequencing depth across donors. An analysis that was carried out later associated approximately 15,000 TCR beta sequences with HLA alleles at 0.05 false discovery rate.

Both 60 Vbeta primers and 13 Jbeta primers went into the PCR. TCRdb keeps only in-frame clones here, not all; method: immunoSEQ multiplex PCR. The repertoire consists of fewer than 150,000 clones, with 79% occurring once and the leading ten covering approximately 7%. Germline-derived CDR1 and CDR2 are LNHDA and SQIVND (reference sequence). V was trimmed by 3 bases and J by 4 bases, leaving 3 bases between them. This CDR3 has 11 residues. The sequence derives from a man between 40 and 49 years old in good health and CMV-seropositive. The rearrangement links TRBV19 to TRBJ2-5; no clear D. Specimen: PBMCs. The chain's CDR3 is CASSIRETQYF. Written as DNA, the CDR3 is TGTGCCAGTAGTATCAGAGAGACCCAGTACTTC.